This T cell receptor beta chain comes out of a study of blood T cell repertoires in COVID-19. There are 14 residues in the CDR3. Germline V gene data show CDR1 as LNHDA and CDR2 as SQIVND (reference sequence). After removal of 6 bases from V and 1 base from J, the junction contained 5 bases not matched to a gene. Per the original methods: By means of reference gene primer amplification, nucleated cell counts were estimated. Repertoires were generated with immunoSEQ multiplex PCR, while TCRdb's copy carries only in-frame clones and drops some. The V and J calls and the clone size are those of that table, but D and trimming were determined from the DNA. The table lists around 270,000 clones, approximately 85% of them singletons.

This clonotype was sampled from a woman aged 30 to 39 who had recovered from COVID-19. The J gene is TRBJ1-1, the V gene TRBV19; 7 bases line up with TRBD1. Sequencing was carried out using PBMCs or T cells enriched from blood (not recorded which). The CDR3 here is CASRPQGRNTEAFF. CDR3 sequence (DNA): TGTGCCAGTAGGCCACAGGGGAGGAACACTGAAGCTTTCTTT.